The next 17 T cell receptor beta chains were all read from a single sample in a study of cytomegalovirus exposure and HLA in healthy donors (TCRdb year 2017). The library was prepared using the immunoSEQ multiplex PCR assay. For the multiplex PCR, a mixture combining 60 forward primers for TCR Vbeta segments and 13 reverse primers for TCR Jbeta segments was used. This immuneACCESS table, as held by TCRdb, lists in-frame sequences with V and J called but not all clones. Of the missing ones, under half trace to an unresolved V gene in checked studies; the others have no known cause. Within this sample are roughly 100,000 clones, with around 63% of them counted one time only. The ten largest make up approximately 4.3% of the sample. Source material: PBMCs. The receptors were gathered from a human donor in good health.

The rearrangement joins TRBV10-2 to TRBJ1-1, with D unclear. V lost 5 bases and J 4 bases, leaving 8 bases between the germline ends. CDR3 size: 12 residues. In germline, CDR1 is WSHSY, CDR2 SAAADI. The CDR3 nucleotides read TGCGCCAGCAGTAAATGGGCCACTGAAGCTTTCTTT. Encoded protein: CASSKWATEAFF.

This sequence joins TRBV5-5 and TRBJ2-5; D might be TRBD1 (5 bases). Germline V lookup: CDR1 SGHKS, CDR2 YYEKEE (reference sequence). V shed 0 bases and J shed 3 bases, with 15 bases lying between them. The CDR3 runs to 16 residues. The CDR3 DNA follows: TGTGCCAGCAGCTTGGTGCTTAGCTTAGGGGAAGAGACCCAGTACTTC. It encodes CASSLVLSLGEETQYF.

V and J are TRBV19 and TRBJ1-1, with a tentative D call TRBD1 (6 bases). Germline V CDR1 and CDR2: LNHDA, SQIVND (reference sequence). Trimming removed 8 bases at V and 0 bases at J, with 19 bases between. The CDR3 has 16 residues. This CDR3 reads CASREIPNRVNTEAFF. As DNA, the CDR3 is TGTGCCAGTCGTGAGATCCCCAACAGGGTGAACACTGAAGCTTTCTTT. Using reference TRBV19 and TRBJ1-1 for the parts outside the CDR3, the full variable domain is DGGITQSPKYLFRKEGQNVTLSCEQNLNHDAMYWYRQDPGQGLRLIYYSQIVNDFQKGDIAEGYSVSREKKESFPLTVTSAQKNPTAFYLCASREIPNRVNTEAFFGQGTRLTVV.

The CDR3 protein is CASSHRLAGEGEQFF. CDR3 nucleotide sequence: TGCGCCAGCAGCCACCGACTAGCGGGAGAAGGTGAGCAGTTCTTC. The chain couples TRBV5-1 to TRBJ2-1, with TRBD2 matching 12 bases. Trimming removed 4 bases from V and 9 bases from J; junction bases left unmatched: 8. Germline V gene data show CDR1 as SGHRS and CDR2 as YFSETQ. This CDR3 comprises 15 residues. The full variable domain, rest sourced from reference TRBV5-1 and TRBJ2-1, is KAGVTQTPRYLIKTRGQQVTLSCSPISGHRSVSWYQQTPGQGLQFLFEYFSETQRNKGNFPGRFSGRQFSNSRSEMNVSTLELGDSALYLCASSHRLAGEGEQFFGPGTRLTVL.

The chain carries TRBV5-1 and TRBJ2-2; TRBD2 aligns across 7 bases. CDR3 length: 14 residues. With 4 bases clipped from V and 8 bases from J, the junction kept 8 bases outside the gene matches. Looked up from germline, CDR1 is SGHRS and CDR2 is YFSETQ. This chain's CDR3 is CASSLPAGLGELFF. DNA for the CDR3: TGCGCCAGCAGCCTCCCGGCGGGACTAGGGGAGCTGTTTTTT.

This clone was recorded a few times. The chain is built from TRBV28 and TRBJ1-3; D ambiguous. Trimming removed 5 bases at V and 0 bases at J, with 14 bases between. CDR1 and CDR2 from the germline V gene are MDHEN and SYDVKM. This CDR3 has 16 amino acids. This CDR3 is CASSPPGRVSGNTIYF. The CDR3 region has the DNA TGTGCCAGCAGTCCTCCTGGGAGGGTCTCTGGAAACACCATATATTTT.

V is TRBV27 and J is TRBJ2-3; D uncertain. CDR1 MNHEY and CDR2 SMNVEV come from the germline V gene (reference sequence). The CDR3 length is 15 residues. V gave up 5 bases and J gave up 1 base, with 13 bases separating them. CDR3 coding DNA: TGTGCCAGCAGTCCTTGGGCGACCCGCACAGATACGCAGTATTTT. Its protein product is CASSPWATRTDTQYF.

This clone was counted only a few times. This chain uses TRBV19 with TRBJ2-6, with 9 nucleotides matching TRBD1. The CDR3 contains 16 residues. CDR1 LNHDA and CDR2 SQIVND come from the germline V gene (reference sequence). The V gene end was trimmed by 4 bases and the J gene end by 1 base; junction bases not matched to a gene: 2. The DNA for the CDR3 is TGTGCCAGTAGTAACAGGGGGCTGTCTGGGGCCAACGTCCTGACTTTC. Amino acid sequence: CASSNRGLSGANVLTF.

The V and J genes are TRBV4-2 and TRBJ1-1, with 7 bases aligning to TRBD1. The junction had 6 bases not matched to a gene; V was cut back by 1 base and J by 4 bases. The germline gives CDR1 LGHNA, CDR2 YNFKEQ. The CDR3 is 15 amino acids. The CDR3 sequence: CASSQVGTEGTEAFF. CDR3 in DNA: TGTGCCAGCAGCCAAGTAGGGACAGAAGGCACTGAAGCTTTCTTT.

The V gene is TRBV21-1, the J gene TRBJ2-1; the D call TRBD2 from the table was never checked on the DNA. TRBV21-1 corresponds to a pseudogene. This CDR3 comprises 14 residues. This CDR3 reads CASSLRGRGNEQFF. CDR3 nucleotides: TGTGCCAGCAGCTTAAGAGGGAGGGGGAATGAGCAGTTCTTC.

The chain employs TRBV7-8 and TRBJ2-7; D is perhaps TRBD1 (6 bases). The CDR3 is 15 residues long. Germline CDR1 reads SGHVS; CDR2 reads FQNEAQ. Trimming removed 5 bases at V and 4 bases at J, with 18 bases between. The CDR3 DNA reads as TGTGCCAGCAGCCTCATTCCCCAGACAGGATACGAGCAGTACTTC. It codes for CASSLIPQTGYEQYF.

V and J are TRBV12-5 and TRBJ2-1; D is unclear. Germline assignment: CDR1 LGHNT and CDR2 FRNRAP. The CDR3 is made up of 15 amino acids. V was clipped by 5 bases and J by 0 bases, with 11 bases between them. This CDR3 reads CASGPPSSSYNEQFF. The CDR3, as DNA: TGTGCTAGTGGTCCCCCCTCGAGCTCCTACAATGAGCAGTTCTTC.

This chain links TRBV6-6 with TRBJ1-5; D unresolved. Trimming took 2 bases from V and 0 from J, leaving 8 bases between them. CDR1 MNHNY and CDR2 SVGAGI come from the germline V gene (reference sequence). The CDR3 extends over 15 amino acids. The CDR3 loop is CASSYVSNSNQPQHF. The CDR3 DNA follows: TGTGCCAGCAGTTACGTTTCTAATAGCAATCAGCCCCAGCATTTT.

This clone was seen only a few times. This chain links TRBV28 with TRBJ1-5; tentatively, D is TRBD1 (6 bases). From germline, CDR1 is MDHEN and CDR2 SYDVKM. The V end was cut by 4 bases, the J end by 6 bases, with 13 bases between. The CDR3 contains 14 residues. The CDR3 DNA sequence: TGTGCCAGCAGTTCTCGACAGGAAGGTCAGCCCCAGCATTTT. It codes for CASSSRQEGQPQHF.

The chain combines TRBV29-1 with TRBJ1-5, with 7 bases fitting TRBD1. The CDR3 loop spans 15 amino acids. Germline V gene sequence: CDR1 SQVTM, CDR2 ANQGSEA. V was clipped by 5 bases and J by 5 bases; unmatched bases: 12. The CDR3 sequence: CSVRLYGDRDQPQHF. The CDR3 coding sequence is TGCAGCGTTCGTTTGTATGGGGACAGAGATCAGCCCCAGCATTTT.

V is TRBV6-5 and J is TRBJ1-1, with D possibly matching TRBD1 (5 bases). The V end lost 6 bases, the J end lost 0 bases, and 8 bases lay between the germline ends. The germline CDR1 and CDR2 sequences are MNHEY and SVGAGI. There are 13 residues in the CDR3. The CDR3 coding sequence is TGTGCCAGCAGGCGGGGGATGAACACTGAAGCTTTCTTT. Amino acids: CASRRGMNTEAFF.

V gene TRBV5-1 combines with J gene TRBJ2-1; 7 positions agree with TRBD2. The CDR3 extends over 21 amino acids. Germline V gene sequence: CDR1 SGHRS, CDR2 YFSETQ. The junction had 24 bases not matched to a gene; V was cut back by 2 bases and J by 4 bases. CDR3 loop: CASSFFAITAGAGNPYNEQFF. DNA of the CDR3: TGCGCCAGCAGCTTCTTTGCAATTACTGCGGGAGCGGGTAACCCTTACAATGAGCAGTTCTTC.